At least ten counts were recorded for the clone carrying this TCR beta chain. Its target is unknown. Trimming shortened V by 0 bases and J by 3 bases, and 13 bases separated the two germline ends. The CDR3 consists of 15 residues. Germline values: CDR1 SGHRS, CDR2 YFSETQ. This specimen belongs to a study of neurological immune-mediated disorders. Study-level points and caveats: Falling below healthy controls, multiple sclerosis showed the least TCR clonal expansion, while HTLV-1-associated myelopathy showed the most.

Time point in this sample: longitudinal time-point 2. The unsorted libraries were prepared from 2 million PBMCs (stored at -80 C). Synthesis of cDNA used 5'RACE (with 10-nucleotide random UMIs). Sequencing runs each generated in excess of 200 million TCR-beta sequences derived from 15-18 subjects. MiXCR was run by TCRdb on the 5' RACE reads, yielding one entry per CDR3 protein. The sample contains roughly 98,000 distinct CDR3 sequences, about 13% of which appear only once. This chain uses TRBV5-1 with TRBJ2-7; TRBD1 might be the D (5 bases). The sequenced sample was PBMCs. The source of this sequence is a female donor with HTLV-1-associated myelopathy (HAM/TSP). The CDR3 DNA reads TGCGCCAGCAGCTTGGAGGTGGCCAGGGTCTACGAGCAGTACTTC. This gives the protein CASSLEVARVYEQYF.